The 32 T cell receptor beta chains in this list originate from one sample, sequenced in a study of T cells after yellow fever vaccination. One entry per CDR3 protein results from TCRdb running MiXCR on the 5' RACE reads. The sample has around 300,000 distinct CDR3 sequences, roughly 4.3% seen once. Sample: PBMCs, taken 5 days after the yellow fever booster vaccination. The receptors here all came from a man aged 18 to 29 who received the YFV17D yellow fever vaccine.

The gene calls are TRBV5-5 and TRBJ1-4; no clear D. Germline-derived CDR1 and CDR2 are SGHKS and YYEKEE (reference sequence). The CDR3 spans 14 residues. Trimming left V 4 bases short and J 7 bases short, with 14 bases between. CDR3 in DNA: TGTGCCAGCAGCCTCCTAGGTGTCGTTGAAAAACTGTTTTTT. Amino acids: CASSLLGVVEKLFF.

This clonotype appeared once. The germline gene is not matched at one end of the junction; a read error may be the cause. This chain uses TRBV19 with TRBJ1-4; TRBD1 aligns across 8 bases. Germline assignment: CDR1 LNHDA and CDR2 SQIVND (reference sequence). This CDR3 has 15 residues. As DNA, the CDR3 is TGTGCCAGTAGTGTGTCCGGGACAGGCGATGAAAAACCGTTTTTT. It yields the protein CASSVSGTGDEKPFF.

The chain couples TRBV7-2 to TRBJ1-2; no firm D call. V was trimmed by 5 bases and J by 3 bases, leaving 7 bases between them. CDR1 SGHTA and CDR2 FQGNSA come from the germline V gene. The CDR3 spans 12 residues. CDR3 in DNA: TGTGCCAGCAGCGCCACGCACTATGGCTACACCTTC. This encodes CASSATHYGYTF.

This clonotype has just a few counts. The chain joins TRBV9 to TRBJ1-1; D unclear. The CDR3 sequence is 16 residues long. Between the trimmed V and J ends, which lost 0 bases and 1 base, there was a span of 13 bases. Germline V gene sequence: CDR1 SGDLS, CDR2 YYNGEE. The CDR3 nucleotides are TGTGCCAGCAGCGTAGGGAACGGGTTAACGAACACTGAAGCTTTCTTT. Its protein is CASSVGNGLTNTEAFF.

This clonotype was observed at least ten times. The chain employs TRBV27 and TRBJ2-3, with D possibly being TRBD2 (6 bases). This CDR3 is built from 13 residues. V gave up 5 bases and J gave up 2 bases, with 8 bases separating them. Germline loops: CDR1 MNHEY, CDR2 SMNVEV (reference sequence). The CDR3 protein is CASSGGITDTQYF. Here the CDR3 DNA reads TGTGCCAGCAGTGGCGGGATCACAGATACGCAGTATTTT.

The gene calls are TRBV18 and TRBJ1-5; no clear D gene. The CDR3 runs 15 residues. Germline V gene data show CDR1 as KGHSH and CDR2 as LQKENI. With 3 bases removed from V and 7 bases from J, the gap between germline ends came to 16 bases. CDR3 sequence (DNA): TGTGCCAGCTCACCCTCGATCGCTGGGATCCAGCCCCAGCATTTT. It encodes CASSPSIAGIQPQHF.

There are many counts of this clonotype. The genes are TRBV29-1 and TRBJ2-2, with TRBD1 matching over 9 bases. Germline lookup yields CDR1 SQVTM and CDR2 ANQGSEA. V shed 1 base, J shed 4 bases, and the junction held 1 base outside the gene matches. CDR3 length equals 14 residues. Here the CDR3 DNA reads TGCAGCGTTGAAGGGGACAGGGTCACCGGGGAGCTGTTTTTT. Residues: CSVEGDRVTGELFF.

This clonotype was detected ten times or more. The chain joins TRBV10-1 to TRBJ2-1; the D is unclear. The CDR3 consists of 12 residues. The V end lost 6 bases, the J end lost 9 bases, and 12 bases lay between the germline ends. Germline V CDR1 and CDR2: WNHNN, SYGVQD (reference sequence). This CDR3 is CASSDPGREQFF. Here the CDR3 DNA reads TGCGCCAGCAGCGACCCCGGACGTGAGCAGTTCTTC.

The chain carries TRBV19 and TRBJ1-2; tentative D call: TRBD1 (5 bases). The CDR3 extends over 14 amino acids. Trimming left V 7 bases short and J 2 bases short, with 14 bases between. The V gene's germline CDR1 is LNHDA and CDR2 SQIVND (reference sequence). CDR3 protein: CASIEGLRNYGYTF. CDR3 nucleotides: TGTGCCAGTATCGAGGGACTGAGGAACTATGGCTACACCTTC.

The V call is TRBV29-1, the J call TRBJ1-2; D call uncertain. CDR1 and CDR2 from the germline V gene are SQVTM and ANQGSEA. Between the trimmed V and J ends, which lost 3 bases and 1 base, there was a span of 18 bases. This CDR3 is built from 16 residues. CDR3 region: CSVDFWSRFSNYGYTF. CDR3 DNA sequence: TGCAGCGTTGACTTCTGGTCTAGGTTCAGTAACTATGGCTACACCTTC. The full variable domain, with the rest looked up from reference TRBV29-1 and TRBJ1-2, is SAVISQKPSRDICQRGTSLTIQCQVDSQVTMMFWYRQQPGQSLTLIATANQGSEATYESGFVIDKFPISRPNLTFSTLTVSNMSPEDSSIYLCSVDFWSRFSNYGYTFGSGTRLTVV.

There are a few counts of this clonotype. This chain uses TRBV7-2 with TRBJ2-7; a weak D match, TRBD2 (5 bases). CDR3 length: 15 residues. From germline, CDR1 is SGHTA and CDR2 FQGNSA. The V end lost 3 bases, the J end lost 0 bases, and 12 bases lay between the germline ends. The CDR3 DNA is TGTGCCAGCAGCTTGGTGGGTAGCGCCTCCTACGAGCAGTACTTC. It is translated as CASSLVGSASYEQYF.

This chain connects TRBV5-7 to TRBJ2-5; TRBD2 matches at 9 bases. TRBV5-7 is sorted into the ORF group, with uncertain function. The length of the CDR3 is 14 residues. V lost 2 bases, J lost 4 bases, and 3 bases stayed unmatched. CDR3 sequence: CASSFLAGSETQYF. In DNA, the CDR3 is TGTGCCAGCAGCTTCCTAGCGGGGTCAGAGACCCAGTACTTC.

J is TRBJ2-5 and V is TRBV5-5; D is possibly TRBD1 (5 bases). The V and J ends lost 2 bases and 4 bases respectively, with 15 bases between them. CDR1 is SGHKS, CDR2 YYEKEE, per germline (reference sequence). The CDR3 has 15 amino acids. The CDR3 is CASSFSRADRETQYF. The CDR3 DNA is TGTGCCAGCAGCTTCTCCAGGGCTGACCGAGAGACCCAGTACTTC.

The table lists this clonotype with many counts. In DNA, the CDR3 is TGCGCCAGCAGCTTCACTAGCGGGGGTGCGGCCGGGGAGCTGTTTTTT. Translated, it gives CASSFTSGGAAGELFF. The V gene is TRBV5-1, the J gene TRBJ2-2, with TRBD2 identical over 11 bases. The CDR3 extends over 16 amino acids. Trimming cost V 2 bases and J 6 bases; bases outside gene matches: 6. Germline values: CDR1 SGHRS, CDR2 YFSETQ.

This clonotype occurred a few times. The chain's CDR3 is CASSAGDRGRVYGYTF. CDR3 coding DNA: TGCGCCAGCAGCGCGGGGGACAGGGGGCGCGTCTATGGCTACACCTTC. The chain combines TRBV5-1 with TRBJ1-2, with 12 positions matching TRBD1. The junction had 8 bases not matched to a gene; V was cut back by 4 bases and J by 4 bases. The CDR3 has 16 amino acids. From germline, CDR1 is SGHRS and CDR2 YFSETQ. Together with reference TRBV5-1 and TRBJ1-2, the CDR3 gives the full variable domain: KAGVTQTPRYLIKTRGQQVTLSCSPISGHRSVSWYQQTPGQGLQFLFEYFSETQRNKGNFPGRFSGRQFSNSRSEMNVSTLELGDSALYLCASSAGDRGRVYGYTFGSGTRLTVV.

This clonotype has a handful of counts. V gene TRBV20-1 combines with J gene TRBJ2-5, with 7 bases fitting TRBD2. V dropped 3 bases and J dropped 4; count of bases not matched to a gene: 5. CDR3 length equals 13 residues. The germline V gene has CDR1 DFQATT and CDR2 SNEGSKA (reference sequence). In nucleotides, the CDR3 is TGCAGTGCTAGCGGGGGGTCTTCAGAGACCCAGTACTTC. This gives the protein CSASGGSSETQYF.

This clonotype has more than one count but fewer than ten. V and J are TRBV28 and TRBJ1-3, with D uncertain. Germline CDR1 MDHEN, CDR2 SYDVKM. Trimming pared 6 bases from V and 0 bases from J, leaving 12 bases between. The CDR3 is 15 residues long. This CDR3 is CASSPPLSSGNTIYF. CDR3 nucleotides: TGTGCCAGCAGCCCCCCCTTAAGCTCTGGAAACACCATATATTTT.

This clonotype came up a few times. V gene TRBV3-1 combines with J gene TRBJ1-2; D not certain. This CDR3 has 16 amino acids. The V and J ends lost 4 bases and 6 bases respectively, with 21 bases between them. Germline V gene data show CDR1 as LGHDT and CDR2 as YNNKEL (reference sequence). The DNA of the CDR3 is TGTGCCAGCAGCCGCCTTGTGACCCAACTTCGGGATGGCTACACCTTC. Encoded protein: CASSRLVTQLRDGYTF.

The V and J genes are TRBV21-1 and TRBJ2-1; the D call of TRBD1 is as the table states it, not checked on the DNA. TRBV21-1 has pseudogene status. The CDR3 is 14 amino acids. DNA for the CDR3: TGTGCCAGCAGCCCCCGCCCGGACTGCAATGAGCAGTTCTTC. Translation: CASSPRPDCNEQFF.

This clonotype came up many times. The V gene is TRBV30, the J gene TRBJ1-1, with D hard to call. From germline, CDR1 is GTSNPN and CDR2 SVGIG (reference sequence). Trimming left V 4 bases short and J 5 bases short, with 14 bases between. The CDR3 spans 13 residues. CDR3 loop: CAWTRSGGTEAFF. The CDR3 bases are TGTGCCTGGACTCGGTCAGGCGGAACTGAAGCTTTCTTT.

As DNA, the CDR3 is TGTGCCAGCAGCTTGAGGGGAGAATCGGGGGGCCTAACTGGGGCCAACGTCCTGACTTTC. Its translation: CASSLRGESGGLTGANVLTF. The V call is TRBV5-5, the J call TRBJ2-6; a weak D match, TRBD2 (7 bases). The CDR3 totals 20 residues. Trimming shortened V by 1 base and J by 2 bases, and 22 bases separated the two germline ends. CDR1 and CDR2 (germline): SGHKS, YYEKEE (reference sequence).

The chain combines TRBV6-5 with TRBJ2-7, with TRBD1 matching 9 bases. The germline CDR1 and CDR2 sequences are MNHEY and SVGAGI. The V segment lost 1 base and the J segment 0 bases; nucleotides outside the gene matches: 1. The CDR3 spans 15 residues. DNA of the CDR3: TGTGCCAGCAGTTACTACAGGGGGCCCTCCTACGAGCAGTACTTC. Its translation: CASSYYRGPSYEQYF.

This clonotype was recorded many times. The chain links TRBV5-1 to TRBJ2-2, with D possibly called TRBD1 or TRBD2 (5 bases each). Germline V gene lookup returns CDR1 SGHRS and CDR2 YFSETQ. V lost 3 bases, J lost 2 bases, and 14 bases lay in between. This CDR3 has 16 amino acids. Written as DNA, the CDR3 is TGCGCCAGCAGCTGGACCGGGACCGTAAACACCGGGGAGCTGTTTTTT. This encodes CASSWTGTVNTGELFF.

The V and J genes are TRBV5-1 and TRBJ1-1, with a weak D call TRBD1 (5 bases). Per the germline V gene, CDR1 is SGHRS and CDR2 is YFSETQ. The CDR3 totals 14 residues. Trimming took 0 bases from V and 3 from J, leaving 9 bases between them. As DNA, the CDR3 is TGCGCCAGCAGCTTGGGGGTAGGGGACACTGAAGCTTTCTTT. Encoded protein: CASSLGVGDTEAFF.

V gene TRBV12-3 or TRBV12-4 combines with J gene TRBJ1-5, with no clear D. V lost 5 bases to trimming and J lost 7 bases, with 15 bases between them. The length of the CDR3 is 14 residues. CDR3 sequence: CASSPPRDGQPQHF. CDR3 bases: TGTGCCAGCAGTCCCCCGAGGGATGGCCAGCCCCAGCATTTT.

This clonotype was seen only a few times. The rearrangement uses TRBV5-1 and TRBJ1-4; D not certain. This CDR3 is built from 14 residues. The germline V gene has CDR1 SGHRS and CDR2 YFSETQ. Deletions cut 6 bases from V and 8 bases from J, with 17 bases between. CDR3 sequence: CASTYGEGREKLFF. CDR3 nucleotides: TGCGCCAGCACCTATGGAGAAGGGCGAGAAAAACTGTTTTTT.

The chain is built from TRBV6-6 and TRBJ2-3, with 10 bases that match TRBD2. The CDR3 extends over 17 amino acids. J was trimmed by 3 bases and V by 8 bases; bases with no gene match: 14. Germline loops: CDR1 MNHNY, CDR2 SVGAGI (reference sequence). The CDR3 is CASPPGWGLAITDTQYF. The DNA of the CDR3 is TGTGCCAGCCCCCCGGGATGGGGACTAGCGATAACAGATACGCAGTATTTT.

This clonotype has at least ten counts. The rearrangement links TRBV5-1 to TRBJ1-1, with D possibly matching TRBD1 (6 bases). Trimming took 4 bases from V and 1 from J, leaving 11 bases between them. The length of the CDR3 is 14 residues. Germline CDR1 and CDR2: SGHRS and YFSETQ. CDR3 loop: CASSALGQNTEAFF. CDR3 bases: TGCGCCAGCAGCGCTTTGGGACAGAACACTGAAGCTTTCTTT.

This chain uses TRBV7-2 with TRBJ2-5, with D possibly being TRBD1 (6 bases). CDR1 is SGHTA, CDR2 FQGNSA, per germline. Trimming stripped 1 base from V and 5 bases from J, with 17 bases between. The CDR3 has 16 residues. The CDR3 region has the DNA TGTGCCAGCAGCTTAGGGAATTCAGGGGTGGGGGAGACCCAGTACTTC. Translating it yields CASSLGNSGVGETQYF.

This clonotype was observed a few times. The V gene is TRBV29-1, the J gene TRBJ1-1; D unclear. This CDR3 is 12 amino acids long. Trimming took off 5 bases at V and 6 bases at J, with 13 bases between the two ends. The germline V gene encodes CDR1 SQVTM and CDR2 ANQGSEA. The CDR3: CSVISSVAEAFF. Written as DNA, the CDR3 is TGCAGCGTTATCTCGTCGGTCGCTGAAGCTTTCTTT. The full variable domain, rest sourced from reference TRBV29-1 and TRBJ1-1, is SAVISQKPSRDICQRGTSLTIQCQVDSQVTMMFWYRQQPGQSLTLIATANQGSEATYESGFVIDKFPISRPNLTFSTLTVSNMSPEDSSIYLCSVISSVAEAFFGQGTRLTVV.

This clonotype was seen ten or more times. This rearrangement joins TRBV9 to TRBJ2-1; D possibly corresponds to TRBD2 (5 bases). The length of the CDR3 is 16 residues. Trimming took off 0 bases at V and 0 bases at J, with 10 bases between the two ends. From germline, CDR1 is SGDLS and CDR2 YYNGEE. The CDR3 loop reads CASSVDSGSSYNEQFF. The CDR3 DNA is TGTGCCAGCAGCGTAGATTCGGGGAGCTCCTACAATGAGCAGTTCTTC. The full variable domain, its missing parts supplied by reference TRBV9 and TRBJ2-1, is DSGVTQTPKHLITATGQRVTLRCSPRSGDLSVYWYQQSLDQGLQFLIQYYNGEERAKGNILERFSAQQFPDLHSELNLSSLELGDSALYFCASSVDSGSSYNEQFFGPGTRLTVL.

This clonotype was picked up a small number of times. This chain uses TRBV7-6 with TRBJ2-7, with D possibly matching TRBD2 (6 bases). With 4 bases removed from V and 0 bases from J, the gap between germline ends came to 13 bases. The germline gives CDR1 SGHVS, CDR2 FNYEAQ. This CDR3 has 15 residues. CDR3 protein: CASSSPAGSSYEQYF. CDR3 DNA sequence: TGTGCCAGCAGCTCCCCGGCGGGGAGCTCCTACGAGCAGTACTTC. The entire variable domain, with the rest obtained from reference TRBV7-6 and TRBJ2-7, is as follows: GAGVSQSPRYKVTKRGQDVALRCDPISGHVSLYWYRQALGQGPEFLTYFNYEAQQDKSGLPNDRFSAERPEGSISTLTIQRTEQRDSAMYRCASSSPAGSSYEQYFGPGTRLTVT.